This T cell receptor beta chain comes out of a study of shared clonotypes between healthy human individuals. Study-wide findings and caveats: Rarefaction showed that sequencing of sorted subsets was incomplete (despite large depth). Estimated clonotype richness was generally higher in naive than memory subsets. Shared clonotypes: roughly 4.5% naive CD4, around 3.5% naive CD8, about 2.2% memory CD4, approximately 0.4% memory CD8.

Only in-frame clones appear in the TCRdb table, and some are missing; sequencing was by immunoSEQ multiplex PCR. Of about 2.4 million clones in the sample, roughly 93% are singletons; the top ten hold approximately 0.36%. Turning to this clone: Its target is unknown.

The donors, all of them Caucasian adults, lived in Nashville, Tennessee. Germline values: CDR1 SGHRS, CDR2 YFSETQ. Trimming shortened V by 4 bases and J by 2 bases, and 16 bases separated the two germline ends. The CDR3 sequence is 16 residues long. Sequenced material: naive CD4+ T cells from PBMCs. The sample's subset: CD45RA+ positively selected. This TCR was sampled from a man younger than 35 in good health. Some clones in this sample may be carry-over from other donors' samples. The gene calls are TRBV5-1 and TRBJ1-3; a possible D gene is TRBD1 (5 bases). This CDR3 reads CASSLSTGGPGNTIYF. CDR3 DNA: TGCGCCAGCAGCCTATCGACCGGGGGACCTGGAAACACCATATATTTT.